The 23 T cell receptor beta chains reported below all come from one sample, sequenced in a study of cytomegalovirus exposure and HLA in healthy donors (dated by TCRdb to between 2016 and 2019). The library was built by means of the immunoSEQ multiplex PCR assay. TCRdb's version of the immuneACCESS table is confined to in-frame rearrangements and falls short of the full clone set. An unresolved V gene accounts for under half of the shortfall where checked; the remainder is of unknown origin. The sample yields 100,000 to 150,000 clones; approximately 89% were counted once. The ten biggest clones cover about 1.1% of the sample. The sample was PBMCs. These receptor sequences come from a woman under 30 in good health and CMV-seronegative.

The rearrangement uses TRBV11-3 and TRBJ2-7; 11 bases are shared with TRBD1. From germline, CDR1 is SGHNT and CDR2 YENEEA. This CDR3 is 16 amino acids long. V was pared by 5 bases and J by 2 bases, with 8 bases of the junction left unmatched. CDR3 sequence reads: CASSPRGQGGPYEQYV. The CDR3 region has the DNA TGTGCCAGCAGCCCGCGGGGACAGGGGGGTCCCTACGAGCAGTACGTC.

CDR3 in DNA: TGTGCCAGCAGCCGGGACAGGGGGCCCGATACGCAGTATTTT. Protein product: CASSRDRGPDTQYF. The chain uses TRBV7-2 and TRBJ2-3; TRBD1 matches at 12 bases. The CDR3 spans 14 residues. The V and J ends lost 5 bases and 6 bases, in that order; junction bases with no gene match: 3. Looked up from germline, CDR1 is SGHTA and CDR2 is FQGNSA.

The rearrangement links TRBV28 to TRBJ1-5; D is unclear. Trimming removed 1 base at V and 1 base at J, with 5 bases between. Germline CDR1 and CDR2: MDHEN and SYDVKM. The CDR3 is 14 amino acids. The DNA for the CDR3 is TGTGCCAGCAGTTTATACGGGAGCAATCAGCCCCAGCATTTT. Amino acid sequence: CASSLYGSNQPQHF.

This chain connects TRBV6-1 to TRBJ2-1, with 7 bases that match TRBD2. Germline loops: CDR1 MNHNS, CDR2 SASEGT. The V gene end was trimmed by 2 bases and the J gene end by 7 bases; junction bases not matched to a gene: 23. CDR3 length: 20 residues. This CDR3 reads CASSEKRRGEGWMNLNEQFF. The CDR3 bases are TGTGCCAGCAGTGAAAAACGTCGGGGGGAAGGGTGGATGAATCTTAATGAGCAGTTCTTC.

A few counts support this clone. This chain joins TRBV11-2 and TRBJ1-5, with D tentatively TRBD1 (5 bases). Trimming cost V 3 bases and J 11 bases, with 17 bases left between them. There are 14 residues in the CDR3. From germline, CDR1 is SGHAT and CDR2 FQNNGV. CDR3 amino acids: CASSLGQVGPAQHF. The CDR3 DNA sequence: TGTGCCAGCAGCTTGGGGCAAGTCGGGCCGGCCCAGCATTTT. The full variable domain, completed using reference TRBV11-2 and TRBJ1-5, is EAGVAQSPRYKIIEKRQSVAFWCNPISGHATLYWYQQILGQGPKLLIQFQNNGVVDDSQLPKDRFSAERLKGVDSTLKIQPAKLEDSAVYLCASSLGQVGPAQHFGDGTRLSIL.

The chain uses TRBV28 and TRBJ1-5, with a possible D match to TRBD1 (6 bases). Trimming cost V 4 bases and J 3 bases, with 16 bases left between them. The germline V gene encodes CDR1 MDHEN and CDR2 SYDVKM. The CDR3 covers 16 residues. The CDR3 region is CASSYPGQQNNQPQHF. The DNA for the CDR3 is TGTGCCAGCAGTTACCCTGGACAGCAGAACAATCAGCCCCAGCATTTT.

There are a few counts of this clone. The V and J genes are TRBV5-6 and TRBJ1-6; 9 bases align to TRBD1. The CDR3 runs 13 residues. The J segment lost 9 bases and the V segment lost 3 bases, leaving 1 base of the junction unmatched. Germline V gives CDR1 SGHDT, CDR2 YYEEEE. The DNA for the CDR3 is TGTGCCAGCAGCTCGGACAGGGGTTCACCCCTCCACTTT. Its translation is CASSSDRGSPLHF. The variable domain in full, with the rest retrieved from reference TRBV5-6 and TRBJ1-6, is DAGVTQSPTHLIKTRGQQVTLRCSPKSGHDTVSWYQQALGQGPQFIFQYYEEEERQRGNFPDRFSGHQFPNYSSELNVNALLLGDSALYLCASSSDRGSPLHFGNGTRLTVT.

V is TRBV29-1 and J is TRBJ2-5, with D hard to call. Trimming stripped 3 bases from V and 4 bases from J, with 12 bases between. Germline V gene data show CDR1 as SQVTM and CDR2 as ANQGSEA. There are 13 residues in the CDR3. The CDR3 nucleotides read TGCAGCGTTGATGCCTTCGGGTCAGAGACCCAGTACTTC. Its translation is CSVDAFGSETQYF. Full variable domain (rest looked up from reference TRBV29-1 and TRBJ2-5): SAVISQKPSRDICQRGTSLTIQCQVDSQVTMMFWYRQQPGQSLTLIATANQGSEATYESGFVIDKFPISRPNLTFSTLTVSNMSPEDSSIYLCSVDAFGSETQYFGPGTRLLVL.

This sequence joins TRBV5-4 and TRBJ1-2; D gene uncertain. Germline CDR1 and CDR2: SGHNT and YYREEE (reference sequence). This CDR3 contains 15 residues. Trimming stripped 4 bases from V and 0 bases from J, with 13 bases between. This CDR3 is CASSLDEGSNYGYTF. CDR3 in DNA: TGTGCCAGCAGCCTGGACGAGGGTTCTAACTATGGCTACACCTTC.

This clone has a handful of counts. The chain uses TRBV9 and TRBJ1-1; 7 bases fit TRBD1. J was trimmed by 0 bases and V by 4 bases; bases with no gene match: 12. Germline V gene sequence: CDR1 SGDLS, CDR2 YYNGEE. The CDR3 sequence is 17 residues long. CDR3 in amino acids: CASSPRGDRSLNTEAFF. DNA for the CDR3: TGTGCCAGCAGCCCGAGGGGGGACAGATCTCTGAACACTGAAGCTTTCTTT.

This sequence joins TRBV7-9 and TRBJ2-3; TRBD2 matches at 9 bases. Germline-derived CDR1 and CDR2 are SEHNR and FQNEAQ (reference sequence). The length of the CDR3 is 15 residues. V dropped 5 bases and J dropped 0; count of bases not matched to a gene: 3. The CDR3 nucleotides are TGTGCCAGCAGCCCCCTAGCGGGGAGCACAGATACGCAGTATTTT. Amino acid sequence: CASSPLAGSTDTQYF.

The chain has TRBV7-9 and TRBJ2-5, with a weak D call TRBD1 (6 bases). This CDR3 has 15 residues. Deletions cut 5 bases from V and 2 bases from J, with 15 bases between. CDR1 is SEHNR, CDR2 FQNEAQ, per germline (reference sequence). The CDR3 DNA reads as TGTGCCAGCAGCCTGAACAGGGTTTGGCAAGAGACCCAGTACTTC. Amino acid sequence: CASSLNRVWQETQYF.

The chain combines TRBV5-1 with TRBJ1-4; TRBD1 aligns across 9 bases. The junction had 8 bases not matched to a gene; V was cut back by 0 bases and J by 8 bases. The CDR3 runs to 16 residues. Looked up from germline, CDR1 is SGHRS and CDR2 is YFSETQ. CDR3 DNA sequence: TGCGCCAGCAGCTTGGGACCGGGACAGGGAGACGAAAAACTGTTTTTT. It is translated as CASSLGPGQGDEKLFF. Combining the CDR3 with reference TRBV5-1 and TRBJ1-4 gives the whole variable domain KAGVTQTPRYLIKTRGQQVTLSCSPISGHRSVSWYQQTPGQGLQFLFEYFSETQRNKGNFPGRFSGRQFSNSRSEMNVSTLELGDSALYLCASSLGPGQGDEKLFFGSGTQLSVL.

The chain joins TRBV28 to TRBJ1-1; no firm D call. CDR3 length: 8 residues. V was cut by 10 bases and J by 7 bases, with 4 bases left in between. The germline CDR1 and CDR2 sequences are MDHEN and SYDVKM. CDR3 residues: CATSEAFF. The CDR3 DNA reads as TGTGCCACGAGTGAAGCTTTCTTT.

J is TRBJ1-2 and V is TRBV21-1; the table assigns TRBD1, which was not confirmed against the DNA. TRBV21-1 is annotated as a pseudogene. The CDR3 sequence is 14 residues long. For the CDR3, the DNA is TGTGCCAGCAGCCCCAGGCAGGCGCGCTATGGCTACACCTTC. This codes for CASSPRQARYGYTF.

The V call is TRBV7-9, the J call TRBJ2-1; no reliable D call. V lost 1 base and J lost 3, with 10 bases in between. This CDR3 contains 15 residues. Germline lookup yields CDR1 SEHNR and CDR2 FQNEAQ (reference sequence). The CDR3 here is CASSLDPSGYNEQFF. The CDR3 DNA reads TGTGCCAGCAGCTTAGACCCGTCGGGCTACAATGAGCAGTTCTTC.

The V call is TRBV6-5, the J call TRBJ1-2; 7 bases fit TRBD1. V lost 4 bases, J lost 5 bases, and 10 bases stayed unmatched. The CDR3 consists of 15 residues. Germline CDR1 reads MNHEY; CDR2 reads SVGAGI. The DNA of the CDR3 is TGTGCCAGCAGTTCCAATCCGGGACAGTTTTATGGCTACACCTTC. Translation: CASSSNPGQFYGYTF.

This clone appeared a single time. The gene calls are TRBV7-8 and TRBJ1-5; 7 bases align to TRBD1. CDR1 and CDR2 from the germline V gene are SGHVS and FQNEAQ. V lost 3 bases to trimming and J lost 7 bases; unmatched junction nucleotides: 6. This CDR3 has 14 residues. CDR3 sequence reads: CASSFGGGEQPQHF. DNA of the CDR3: TGTGCCAGCAGCTTTGGAGGGGGCGAACAGCCCCAGCATTTT.

This clone appeared a single time. J is TRBJ1-2 and V is TRBV28; D is perhaps TRBD1 (5 bases). This CDR3 contains 12 residues. V dropped 5 bases and J dropped 8 bases, with 12 bases sitting between them. Germline V CDR1 and CDR2: MDHEN, SYDVKM. In DNA, the CDR3 is TGTGCCAGCAGTATACAGGATCTGGGCTACACCTTC. It is translated as CASSIQDLGYTF.

This rearrangement joins TRBV28 to TRBJ1-2; no definite D call. V was pared by 9 bases and J by 9 bases, with 14 bases between. There are 11 residues in the CDR3. From germline, CDR1 is MDHEN and CDR2 SYDVKM. CDR3 region: CASGRGERYTF. For the CDR3, the DNA is TGTGCCAGTGGGCGGGGAGAGCGCTACACCTTC.

A few counts support this clone. J is TRBJ1-5 and V is TRBV7-2; D is possibly TRBD1 (5 bases). With 1 base removed from V and 2 bases from J, the gap between germline ends came to 15 bases. The CDR3 has 17 amino acids. Germline CDR1 reads SGHTA; CDR2 reads FQGNSA. This CDR3 is CASSLGAGAGRNQPQHF. CDR3 nucleotides: TGTGCCAGCAGCTTAGGGGCTGGGGCAGGGCGCAATCAGCCCCAGCATTTT.

The chain has TRBV28 and TRBJ1-5; TRBD1 aligns across 9 bases. Germline CDR1 MDHEN, CDR2 SYDVKM. The CDR3 extends over 14 amino acids. With 5 bases clipped from V and 6 bases from J, the junction kept 5 bases outside the gene matches. CDR3 amino acids: CASSPDRGTQPQHF. As DNA, the CDR3 is TGTGCCAGCAGTCCAGACAGGGGGACTCAGCCCCAGCATTTT.

The V call is TRBV2, the J call TRBJ1-1; no clear D. V was cut by 3 bases and J by 4 bases, with 9 bases left in between. The germline CDR1 and CDR2 sequences are SNHLY and FYNNEI. The CDR3 length is 13 residues. CDR3: CASSEAAGTEAFF. In nucleotides, the CDR3 is TGTGCCAGCAGTGAGGCCGCGGGCACTGAAGCTTTCTTT.